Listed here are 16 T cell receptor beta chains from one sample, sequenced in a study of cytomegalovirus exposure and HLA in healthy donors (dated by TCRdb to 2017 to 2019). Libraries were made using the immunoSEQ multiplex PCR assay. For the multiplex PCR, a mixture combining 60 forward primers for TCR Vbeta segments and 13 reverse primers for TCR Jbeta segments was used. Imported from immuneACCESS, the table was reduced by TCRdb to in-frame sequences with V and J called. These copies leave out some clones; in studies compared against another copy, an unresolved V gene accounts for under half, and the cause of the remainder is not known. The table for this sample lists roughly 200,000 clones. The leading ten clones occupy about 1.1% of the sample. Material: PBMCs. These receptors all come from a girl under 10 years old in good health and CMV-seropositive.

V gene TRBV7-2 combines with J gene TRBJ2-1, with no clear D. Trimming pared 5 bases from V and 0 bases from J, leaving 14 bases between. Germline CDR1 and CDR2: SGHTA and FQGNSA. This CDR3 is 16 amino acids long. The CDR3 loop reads CASSPSLASSYNEQFF. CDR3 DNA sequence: TGTGCCAGCAGCCCATCCCTTGCGAGCTCCTACAATGAGCAGTTCTTC.

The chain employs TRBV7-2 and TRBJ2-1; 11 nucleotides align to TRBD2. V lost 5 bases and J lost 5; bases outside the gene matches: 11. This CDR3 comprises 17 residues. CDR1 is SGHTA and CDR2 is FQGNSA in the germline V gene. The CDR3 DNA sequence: TGTGCCAGCAGCCTCCGCTTGACTAGCGGGAAGGACAATGAGCAGTTCTTC. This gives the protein CASSLRLTSGKDNEQFF.

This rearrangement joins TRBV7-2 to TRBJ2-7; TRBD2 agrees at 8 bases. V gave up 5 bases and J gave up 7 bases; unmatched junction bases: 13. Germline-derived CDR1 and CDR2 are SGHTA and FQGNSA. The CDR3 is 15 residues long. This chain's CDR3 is CASSVGGSGGLEQYF. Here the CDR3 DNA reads TGTGCCAGCAGCGTGGGTGGGAGCGGGGGTTTAGAGCAGTACTTC. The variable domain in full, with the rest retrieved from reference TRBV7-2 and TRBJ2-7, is GAGVSQSPSNKVTEKGKDVELRCDPISGHTALYWYRQSLGQGLEFLIYFQGNSAPDKSGLPSDRFSAERTGGSVSTLTIQRTQQEDSAVYLCASSVGGSGGLEQYFGPGTRLTVT.

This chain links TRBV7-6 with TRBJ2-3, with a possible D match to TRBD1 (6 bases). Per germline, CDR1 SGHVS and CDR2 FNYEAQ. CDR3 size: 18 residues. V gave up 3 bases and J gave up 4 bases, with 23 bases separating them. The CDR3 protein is CASSFPRIGGRAADTQYF. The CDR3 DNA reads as TGTGCCAGCAGCTTCCCCAGAATAGGGGGTCGCGCGGCAGATACGCAGTATTTT.

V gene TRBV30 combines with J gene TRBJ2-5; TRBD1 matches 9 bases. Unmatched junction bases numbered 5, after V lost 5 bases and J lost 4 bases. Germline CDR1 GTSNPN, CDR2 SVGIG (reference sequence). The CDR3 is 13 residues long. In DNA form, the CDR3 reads TGTGCCTGGGTAACAGGGGGCGTAGAGACCCAGTACTTC. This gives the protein CAWVTGGVETQYF.

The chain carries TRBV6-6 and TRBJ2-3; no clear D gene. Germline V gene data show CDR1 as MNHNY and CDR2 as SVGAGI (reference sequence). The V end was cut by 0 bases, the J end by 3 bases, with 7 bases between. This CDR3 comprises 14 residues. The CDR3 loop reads CASSYSASTDTQYF. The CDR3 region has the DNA TGTGCCAGCAGTTACTCGGCCTCTACAGATACGCAGTATTTT.

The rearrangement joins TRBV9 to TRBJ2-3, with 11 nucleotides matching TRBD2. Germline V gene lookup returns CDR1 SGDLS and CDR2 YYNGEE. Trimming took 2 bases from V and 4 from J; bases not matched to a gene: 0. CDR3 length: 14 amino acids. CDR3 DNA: TGTGCCAGCAGCGTGACTAGCGGGGCAGATACGCAGTATTTT. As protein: CASSVTSGADTQYF.

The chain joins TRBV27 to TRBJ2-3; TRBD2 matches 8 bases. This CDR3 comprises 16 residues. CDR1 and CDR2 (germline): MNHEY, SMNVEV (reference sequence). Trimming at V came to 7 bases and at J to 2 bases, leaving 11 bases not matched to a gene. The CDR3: CASKLISGTLTDTQYF. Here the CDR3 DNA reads TGTGCCAGCAAATTAATTAGCGGGACCCTCACAGATACGCAGTATTTT.

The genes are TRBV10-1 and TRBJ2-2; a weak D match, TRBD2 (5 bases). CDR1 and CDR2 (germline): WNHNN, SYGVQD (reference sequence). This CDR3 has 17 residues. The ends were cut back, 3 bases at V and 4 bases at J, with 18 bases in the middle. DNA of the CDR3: TGCGCCAGCAGTGACCGCGATGGAGGTTTGGGCACCGGGGAGCTGTTTTTT. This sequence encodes CASSDRDGGLGTGELFF.

The DNA for the CDR3 is TGCGCCAGCACCCTCGGACTAGTCGCAGATACGCAGTATTTT. Translated: CASTLGLVADTQYF. The chain is built from TRBV5-1 and TRBJ2-3; TRBD2 agrees at 7 bases. Germline V gene sequence: CDR1 SGHRS, CDR2 YFSETQ. V shed 6 bases, J shed 4 bases, and the junction held 8 bases outside the gene matches. The CDR3 is made up of 14 amino acids.

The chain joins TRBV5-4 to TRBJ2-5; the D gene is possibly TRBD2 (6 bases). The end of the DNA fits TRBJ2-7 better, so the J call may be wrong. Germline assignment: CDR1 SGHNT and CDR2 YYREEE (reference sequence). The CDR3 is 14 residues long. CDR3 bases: TGTGCCAGCAGTGCGGGACCAACATCCTACGAGCAGTACTTC. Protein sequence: CASSAGPTSYEQYF.

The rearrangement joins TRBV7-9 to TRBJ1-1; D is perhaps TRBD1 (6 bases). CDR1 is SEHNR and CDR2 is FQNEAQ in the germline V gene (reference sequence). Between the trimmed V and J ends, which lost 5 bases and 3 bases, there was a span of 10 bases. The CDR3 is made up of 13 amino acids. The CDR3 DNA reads TGTGCCAGCAGCAGACAGGATCACACTGAAGCTTTCTTT. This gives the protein CASSRQDHTEAFF.

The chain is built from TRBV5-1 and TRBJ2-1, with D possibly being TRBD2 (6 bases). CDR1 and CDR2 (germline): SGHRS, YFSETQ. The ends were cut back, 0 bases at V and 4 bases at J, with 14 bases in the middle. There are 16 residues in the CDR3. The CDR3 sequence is CASSLVGLAEYNEQFF. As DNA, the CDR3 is TGCGCCAGCAGCTTGGTGGGCTTAGCGGAATACAATGAGCAGTTCTTC.

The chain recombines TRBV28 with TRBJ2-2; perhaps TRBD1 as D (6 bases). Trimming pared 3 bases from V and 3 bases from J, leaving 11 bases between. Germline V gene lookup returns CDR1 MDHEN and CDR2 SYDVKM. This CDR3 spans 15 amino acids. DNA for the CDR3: TGTGCCAGCAGTTTTGAGGGGGTCGACACCGGGGAGCTGTTTTTT. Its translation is CASSFEGVDTGELFF.

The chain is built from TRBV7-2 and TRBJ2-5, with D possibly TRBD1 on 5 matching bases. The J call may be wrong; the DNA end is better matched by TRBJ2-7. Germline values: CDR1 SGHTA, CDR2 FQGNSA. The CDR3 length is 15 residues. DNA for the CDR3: TGTGCCAGCAGCTTGTCTTGGCAGGGCTCCTACGAGCAGTACTTC. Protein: CASSLSWQGSYEQYF.

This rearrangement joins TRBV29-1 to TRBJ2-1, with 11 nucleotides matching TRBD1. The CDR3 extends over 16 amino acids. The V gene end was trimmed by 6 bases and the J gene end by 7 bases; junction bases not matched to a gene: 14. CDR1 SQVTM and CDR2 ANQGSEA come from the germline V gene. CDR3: CSVILGRDRGANEQFF. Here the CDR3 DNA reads TGCAGCGTAATTCTAGGACGGGACAGGGGGGCGAATGAGCAGTTCTTC.